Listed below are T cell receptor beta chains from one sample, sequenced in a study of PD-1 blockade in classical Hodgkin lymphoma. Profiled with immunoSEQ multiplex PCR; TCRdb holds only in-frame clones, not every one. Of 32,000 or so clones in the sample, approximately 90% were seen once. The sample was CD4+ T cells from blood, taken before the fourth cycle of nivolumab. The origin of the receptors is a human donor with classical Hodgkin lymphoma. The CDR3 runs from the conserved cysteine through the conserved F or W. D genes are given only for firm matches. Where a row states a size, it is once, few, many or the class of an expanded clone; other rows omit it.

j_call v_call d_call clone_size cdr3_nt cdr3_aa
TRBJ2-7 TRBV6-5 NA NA TGTGCCAGCAGTTACCAAAGACTAGTGGGCTCCGAGCAGTACTTC CASSYQRLVGSEQYF
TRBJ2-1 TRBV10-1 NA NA TGCGCCAGCAGTGAGGGTGTAGAATACAATGAGCAGTTCTTC CASSEGVEYNEQFF
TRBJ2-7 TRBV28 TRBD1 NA TGTGCCAGCAGTTTATACGTAGGCGCCGGGACAGGCTCCTACGAGCAGTACTTC CASSLYVGAGTGSYEQYF
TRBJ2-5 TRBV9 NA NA TGTGCCAGCGGGTCAGGGGTTTATCAAGAGACCCAGTACTTC CASGSGVYQETQYF
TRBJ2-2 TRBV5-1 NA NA TGCGCCAGCAGCCCAAGACTAGGGGACGACACCGGGGAGCTGTTTTTT CASSPRLGDDTGELFF
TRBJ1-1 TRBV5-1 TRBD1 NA TGCGCCAGCACGGGGACAGGGAGTGAACTCACTGAAGCTTTCTTT CASTGTGSELTEAFF
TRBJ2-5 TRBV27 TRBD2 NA TGTGCCAGCAGTTTAGCGGGAGGGCGGGAGACCCAGTACTTC CASSLAGGRETQYF
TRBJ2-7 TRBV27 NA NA TGTGCCAGCAGTTTCTTGACAGGGAGGTCCTACGAGCAGTACTTC CASSFLTGRSYEQYF
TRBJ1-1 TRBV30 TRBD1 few TGTGCCTGGTGGACAGGGCGCTCTGAAGCTTTCTTT CAWWTGRSEAFF
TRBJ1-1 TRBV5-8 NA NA TGTGCCAGCAGCTTCCGGAACACTGAAGCTTTCTTT CASSFRNTEAFF
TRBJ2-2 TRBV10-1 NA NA TGCGCCAGCAGTGCGGACATCAACACCGGGGAGCTGTTTTTT CASSADINTGELFF
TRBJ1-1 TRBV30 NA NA TGTGCCTGGAGTTTTGGAGCTGAAGCTTTCTTT CAWSFGAEAFF
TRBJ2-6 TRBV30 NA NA TGTGCCTGGAGTGTACGTGGGGCCAACGTCCTGACTTTC CAWSVRGANVLTF
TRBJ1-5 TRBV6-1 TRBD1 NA TGTGCCAGCAGTGACGGACAGGGTCAGCCCCAGCATTTT CASSDGQGQPQHF
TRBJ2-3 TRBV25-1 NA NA TGTGCCAGCAGTGTTAGGGGTTCAGATACGCAGTATTTT CASSVRGSDTQYF
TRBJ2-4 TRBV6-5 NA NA TGTGCCAGCAGTTCCTCGGAGGCCAAAAACATTCAGTACTTC CASSSSEAKNIQYF
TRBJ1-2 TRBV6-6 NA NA TGTGCCACCCAAGCTTCTATTGTCGCAGGCTACACCTTC CATQASIVAGYTF
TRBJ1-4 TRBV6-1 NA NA TGTGCCAGCAGTGGCAGGTTTGAAAAACTGTTTTTT CASSGRFEKLFF
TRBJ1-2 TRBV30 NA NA TGTGCCTGGAGTATCGCTGGGGGTACAGGATTATACACCTTC CAWSIAGGTGLYTF
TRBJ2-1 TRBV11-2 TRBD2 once TGTGCCAGCACCTATCAGCCGGGACTAGGAAACAACAATGAGCAGTTCTTC CASTYQPGLGNNNEQFF
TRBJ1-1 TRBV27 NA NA TGTGCCAGCAGGGATGTCGGACACCCGACGGCTTTCTTT CASRDVGHPTAFF
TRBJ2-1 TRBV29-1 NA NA TGCAGCGTTGAAGTGACTAGTGGGGGGCAGTTCTTC CSVEVTSGGQFF
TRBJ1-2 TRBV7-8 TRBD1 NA TGTGCCATCCCAGGGGGGGCCTATGGCTACACCTTC CAIPGGAYGYTF
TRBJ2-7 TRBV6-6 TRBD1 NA TGTGCCAGCAGTTACTCTCGGGACAGGGTCTACGAGCAGTACTTC CASSYSRDRVYEQYF
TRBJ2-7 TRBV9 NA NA TGTGCCAGCAGCGTAACAGGGTTAGGCGAGCAGTACTTC CASSVTGLGEQYF
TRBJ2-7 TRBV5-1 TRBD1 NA TGCGCCAGCAGCCCCTCCGGGACAGGGGGCATCGAGCAGTACTTC CASSPSGTGGIEQYF
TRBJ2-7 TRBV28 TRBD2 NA TGTGCCAGCAGTCGTGGACTAGCGTTATACGAGCAGTACTTC CASSRGLALYEQYF
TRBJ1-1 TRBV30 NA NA TGTGCCTGTACGCAGGGGACCGCTTTGAACACTGAAGCTTTCTTT CACTQGTALNTEAFF
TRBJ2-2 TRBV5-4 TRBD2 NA TGTGCCAGCAGCAGAGCGGGAGCGGTCACCGGGGAGCTGTTTTTT CASSRAGAVTGELFF
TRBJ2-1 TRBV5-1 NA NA TGCGCCAGCAGCTTGGACAGGGCCTACAATGAGCAGTTCTTC CASSLDRAYNEQFF
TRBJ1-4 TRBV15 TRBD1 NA TGTGCCACCAGCAGATTCCGGGACAGGGGTGCAACTAATGAAAAACTGTTTTTT CATSRFRDRGATNEKLFF
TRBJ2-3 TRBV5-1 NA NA TGCGCCAGCAGTATACTGGCTAGCACAGATACGCAGTATTTT CASSILASTDTQYF
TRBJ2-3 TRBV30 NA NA TGTGCCTGGAGTTCCCGGCGCACAGATACGCAGTATTTT CAWSSRRTDTQYF
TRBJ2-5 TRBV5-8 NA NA TGTGCCAGCAGCCGATCTAGAGGCGGGGAGACCCAGTACTTC CASSRSRGGETQYF
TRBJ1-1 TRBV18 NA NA TGTGCCAGCTCACCTATATGGGCCCCGAACACTGAAGCTTTCTTT CASSPIWAPNTEAFF
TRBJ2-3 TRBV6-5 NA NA TGTGCCACCCGACGGGGCGGACCGCCAGATACGCAGTATTTT CATRRGGPPDTQYF
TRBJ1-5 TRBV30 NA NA TGTGCCTGGAGTGTAAGGCCGGGTAGCAATCAGCCCCAGCATTTT CAWSVRPGSNQPQHF
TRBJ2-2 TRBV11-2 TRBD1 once TGTGCCAGCAGCCGATACGGGACAGGGACCAATACCGGGGAGCTGTTTTTT CASSRYGTGTNTGELFF
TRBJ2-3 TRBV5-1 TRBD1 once TGCGCCAGCAGCCCATCTACAGGGGGCACAGATACGCAGTATTTT CASSPSTGGTDTQYF
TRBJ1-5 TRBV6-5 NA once TGTGCCAGCAGTTATCATCCCCGGCGCGACTCGCCCCAGCATTTT CASSYHPRRDSPQHF
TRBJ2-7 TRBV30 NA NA TGTGCCTGGAGTGTATCGGCGTACGAGCAGTACTTC CAWSVSAYEQYF
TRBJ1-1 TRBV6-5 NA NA TGTGCCAGCAGTTACAACAAACAGGGACGAAGACCTGAAGCTTTCTTT CASSYNKQGRRPEAFF